Presented here are 4 T cell receptor beta chains from one specimen sequenced in a study of draining lymph node invasion in breast cancer. TCRdb analysed the bulk RNA-seq reads with MiXCR anew, one entry per CDR3 protein. Found here are 2,000 to 3,000 distinct CDR3 sequences, 85% of them singletons; the top ten hold roughly 1.5%. Sorting for CD4+ CD45RA- CD25- cells yielded memory conventional CD4 T cells. What was sequenced was sorted memory CD4+ effector T cells from a lymph node. The receptors were gathered from a female donor with luminal breast cancer.

This chain links TRBV5-4 with TRBJ1-5, with no clear D. CDR3 length: 13 residues. Per the germline V gene, CDR1 is SGHNT and CDR2 is YYREEE (reference sequence). Trimming took off 0 bases at V and 9 bases at J, with 10 bases between the two ends. In DNA, the CDR3 is TGTGCCAGCAGCTTGGACGGGTCACTGCCCCAGCATTTT. Its protein is CASSLDGSLPQHF.

The chain is built from TRBV4-2 and TRBJ1-2; D is undetermined. V lost 0 bases and J 8 bases, leaving 13 bases between the germline ends. Germline V gives CDR1 LGHNA, CDR2 YNFKEQ. The CDR3 has 14 amino acids. The CDR3 nucleotides read TGTGCCAGCAGCCAAGATGGCCAACGCTACGGCTACACCTTC. Amino acid sequence: CASSQDGQRYGYTF.

The chain recombines TRBV7-9 with TRBJ2-1; TRBD1 agrees at 9 bases. The trim removed 1 base at V and 7 bases at J, leaving 14 bases unmatched. The CDR3 extends over 18 amino acids. From germline, CDR1 is SEHNR and CDR2 FQNEAQ (reference sequence). CDR3 residues: CASSLVSRTGASRNEQFF. The CDR3 DNA reads as TGTGCCAGCAGCTTAGTCTCCAGGACAGGGGCGAGTAGAAATGAGCAGTTCTTC.

This chain joins TRBV24-1 and TRBJ2-1, with 8 bases fitting TRBD1. CDR1 and CDR2 from the germline V gene are KGHDR and SFDVKD. Trimming took 4 bases from V and 7 from J; bases not matched to a gene: 5. The CDR3 runs to 14 residues. For the CDR3, the DNA is TGTGCCACCAGTGACCCAGGGGGCGCGAATGAGCAGTTCTTC. Translating it yields CATSDPGGANEQFF.